This T cell receptor (beta chain) was documented in a study of blood T cell repertoires in COVID-19. CDR1 and CDR2 from the germline V gene are SEHNR and FQNEAQ (reference sequence). The CDR3 totals 14 residues. Trimming removed 5 bases from V and 6 bases from J; junction bases left unmatched: 6. Authors' data handling: Estimation of nucleated cell counts relied on the amplification of reference gene primers. The table came from immunoSEQ multiplex PCR; TCRdb's copy has only in-frame clones and leaves some out. The D gene and trimming were derived from the DNA, and the V and J assignments and clone size from that table. The sample records hundreds of thousands of clones, 80% being singletons.

What was sequenced was PBMCs or T cells enriched from blood (not recorded which). V and J are TRBV7-9 and TRBJ1-2; 10 nucleotides agree with TRBD1. This TCR derives from a woman aged 35 to 49 with acute COVID-19. The CDR3 region has the DNA TGTGCCAGCAGCCGACAGGGGGCTGAAGATGGCTACACCTTC. Protein product: CASSRQGAEDGYTF.